Given below is one T cell receptor (beta chain) in context. Its target is unknown. The V gene end was trimmed by 5 bases and the J gene end by 4 bases; junction bases not matched to a gene: 4. This CDR3 has 14 residues. From germline, CDR1 is LNHDA and CDR2 SQIVND (reference sequence). TCRdb keeps only in-frame clones here, not all; method: immunoSEQ multiplex PCR. The sample has 90,000 to 100,000 clones; more than 80% are singletons. This sample was included in a study of PD-1 blockade in classical Hodgkin lymphoma. About the research overall: Intravenous delivery of nivolumab at 3 mg/kg to patients occurred every 2 weeks.

With no exception, relapse followed autologous stem cell transplantation in all patients, and brentuximab vedotin exposure varied. When best responses were assessed, they were complete response, partial response or progressive disease. Study observations and caveats: Undefined causes, possibly disease activity or prior therapy, underlie the repertoire differences. Patients with a complete response exhibited baseline diversity comparable to newly diagnosed patients.

The source of this sequence is a human donor with classical Hodgkin lymphoma. The chain combines TRBV19 with TRBJ2-2; 7 bases align to TRBD2. The sequencing used peripheral blood mononuclear cells (PBMCs), collected before the second cycle of nivolumab. The CDR3 loop reads CASSGLVFTGELFF. CDR3 coding DNA: TGTGCCAGTAGTGGACTAGTTTTCACCGGGGAGCTGTTTTTT.